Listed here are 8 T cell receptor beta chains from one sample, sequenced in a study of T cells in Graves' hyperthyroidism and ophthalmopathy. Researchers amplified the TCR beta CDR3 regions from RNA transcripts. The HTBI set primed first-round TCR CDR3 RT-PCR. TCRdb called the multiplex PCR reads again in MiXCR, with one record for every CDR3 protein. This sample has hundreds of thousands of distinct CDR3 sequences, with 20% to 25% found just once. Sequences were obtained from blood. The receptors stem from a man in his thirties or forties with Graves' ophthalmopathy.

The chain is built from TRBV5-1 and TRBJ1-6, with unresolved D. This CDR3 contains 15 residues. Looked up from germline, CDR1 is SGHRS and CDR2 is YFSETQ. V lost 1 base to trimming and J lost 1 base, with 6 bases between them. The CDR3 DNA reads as TGCGCCAGCAGCTTGTTGGATTCCTATAATTCACCCCTCCACTTT. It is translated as CASSLLDSYNSPLHF.

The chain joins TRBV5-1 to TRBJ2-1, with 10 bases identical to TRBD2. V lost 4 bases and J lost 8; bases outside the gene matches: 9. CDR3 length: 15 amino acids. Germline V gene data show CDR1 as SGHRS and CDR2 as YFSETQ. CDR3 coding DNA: TGCGCCAGCAGCCGAGCGGGAGGGCCTGCGGATGAGCAGTTCTTC. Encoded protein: CASSRAGGPADEQFF.

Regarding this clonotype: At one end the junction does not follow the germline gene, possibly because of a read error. CDR3 loop: CAISEGTGTYEQHF. CDR3 in DNA: TGTGCCATCAGTGAAGGGACAGGGACCTACGAGCAGCACTTC. The V call is TRBV10-3, the J call TRBJ2-7; 9 bases fit TRBD1. The CDR3 contains 14 residues. The V gene's germline CDR1 is ENHRY and CDR2 SYGVKD.

CDR3 loop: CSASRGGTSGNTIYF. In DNA, the CDR3 is TGCAGTGCTAGTCGCGGGGGGACCTCTGGAAACACCATATATTTT. V usage is TRBV20-1 and J usage is TRBJ1-3; TRBD1 might be the D (5 bases). Germline V gene sequence: CDR1 DFQATT, CDR2 SNEGSKA (reference sequence). This CDR3 has 15 residues. Trimming took 3 bases from V and 0 from J, leaving 12 bases between them.

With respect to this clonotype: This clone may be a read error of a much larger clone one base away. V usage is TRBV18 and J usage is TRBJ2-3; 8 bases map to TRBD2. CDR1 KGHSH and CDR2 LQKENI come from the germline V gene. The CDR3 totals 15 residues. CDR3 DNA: TGTGCCAGCTCACTACTAGCGGCCGCCGGCGATACGGAGTATTTT. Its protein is CASSLLAAAGDTEYF.

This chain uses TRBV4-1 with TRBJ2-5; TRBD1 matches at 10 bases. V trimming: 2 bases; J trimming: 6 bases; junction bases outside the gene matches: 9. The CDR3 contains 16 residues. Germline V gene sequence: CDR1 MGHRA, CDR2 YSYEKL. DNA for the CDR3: TGCGCCAGCAGCCAACCTAGACAGGGGGCGAGGCAGACCCAGTACTTC. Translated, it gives CASSQPRQGARQTQYF.

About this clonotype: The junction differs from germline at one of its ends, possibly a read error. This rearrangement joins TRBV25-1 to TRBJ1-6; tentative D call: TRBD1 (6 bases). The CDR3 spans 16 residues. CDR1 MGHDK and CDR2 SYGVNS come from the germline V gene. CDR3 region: CVSSRQESSYNSPLHF. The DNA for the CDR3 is TGTGTCAGCTCCAGACAGGAGAGCTCCTATAATTCACCCCTCCACTTT.

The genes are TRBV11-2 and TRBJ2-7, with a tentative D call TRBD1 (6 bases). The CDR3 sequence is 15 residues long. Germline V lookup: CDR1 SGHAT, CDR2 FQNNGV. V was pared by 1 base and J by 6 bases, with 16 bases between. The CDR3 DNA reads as TGTGCCAGCAGCTTAGCAGGGCAACAGGGAAGCGAGCAGTACTTC. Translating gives CASSLAGQQGSEQYF.